This T cell receptor beta chain was found in a study of vaccination and CD4 T cells after COVID-19 (dated by TCRdb to between 2021 and 2024). With respect to the entire study: The convalescent cohort included six males and four females, with two Hispanic individuals, seven Caucasians, two Asians and one multiracial person. The cultures were stimulated with overlapping spike peptide pools from SARS-CoV-2 and from the common cold coronaviruses HCoV-NL63, HCoV-OC43 and HCoV-229E. Participants got two doses of the Pfizer-BioNTech BNT162b2 vaccine (n=8) or two doses of the Moderna mRNA-1273 vaccine (n=2). The time from the second vaccine dose to post-vaccine blood sampling had a median of around 72 days and ranged from about 14 to 250 days. In fewer than 12 COVID-19 convalescent patients and a handful of infection-naive healthy vaccine recipients, researchers compared the spike-specific CD4+ TCR repertoire from before mRNA vaccination with the repertoire from after. Post-COVID blood samples were collected from convalescent patients a median of around 100 days after diagnosis, with a range of about 30 to 170 days. Control cultures received a CEFX viral epitope pool as the positive control, an HIV-1 Nef peptide pool as the negative control, or no peptide. The full study reports these points: The number of convalescent patients in the study was relatively small, and the study did not examine early timepoints following natural infection. In convalescent patients, a median approximately 83% of post-vaccine SARS-CoV-2-reactive clones were detected only after vaccination, suggesting vaccine-specific priming. The median number of SARS-CoV-2-reactive clonotypes rose from around 21 after infection to 38 after vaccination, but the change was not significant. Nearly all vaccine-specific clones in convalescent patients (304 of 307) were mono-reactive for SARS-CoV-2 spike rather than cross-reactive with common cold coronaviruses.

The treatment or condition tag for this specimen amounts to: approximately 9-day PBMC culture with coronavirus spike peptide pools or control peptides (ViraFEST assay). The study used the ViraFEST assay, which expanded antigen-specific T cells with peptide pools and then identified expanded clonotypes by TCR sequencing. Negative nucleocapsid antibody tests taken both before and after vaccination confirmed that the healthy vaccine recipients had no prior SARS-CoV-2 infection. Each well held millions of PBMCs cultured in IMDM containing roughly 5.4% human AB serum and approximately 10 IU/ml IL-2, with 9 to 10 ug/ml peptide pools added. On days 3 and 7, half of the culture medium was replaced with fresh IL-2-containing medium. Once the cells had been in culture for 10 days, the EasySep CD4+ T cell isolation kit was used to isolate CD4+ T cells by negative selection. Ficoll-Paque Plus gradient centrifugation was used to isolate PBMCs from whole blood, and the isolated PBMCs were then either used fresh or cryopreserved at -140C. Triplicate wells were generally used for each culture condition.

Of note for this clonotype: It has no known antigen specificity. Base qualities are not provided; no much larger clone lies one nucleotide away.

Library generation was performed with PCR. DNA from cultured CD4+ T cells was subjected to TCR sequencing with the Oncomine TCR Beta short-read assay at the Johns Hopkins FTIC core. Genomic DNA was extracted from the cultured CD4+ T cells with the QIAamp micro DNA kit. Oncomine TCR Beta libraries from cultured CD4+ T cells were pooled with unique dual indexes and sequenced on an Illumina iSeq 100. On the study's bioinformatics: Non-productive sequences were removed, and CDR3s not starting with C, not ending with F or W, or shorter than 7 amino acids were discarded. Antigen-specific clonotypes were identified using the MANAFEST web application through comparison of peptide-stimulated wells with reference and other culture wells. To be called positive, a clone needed an FDR below 0.05, an odds ratio above 5, and a productive frequency above 0.1% in at least two of three replicate wells. Clonotypes that were significantly expanded in both SARS-CoV-2 spike wells and at least one common cold coronavirus spike condition were defined as cross-reactive. Levenshtein distances (stringdist) and unrooted phylogenetic trees (ape) in R version 3.6.1 were used to assess CDR3 homology. TCRdb handled the public reads itself, with Q25 trimming in fastp and clone calling in MiXCR, and kept productive beta chains. All rows with the same CDR3 protein become a single entry with the most common DNA and genes. These V and J calls derive from TCRdb rather than the authors' analysis. In all, the sample holds 15,000 to 20,000 distinct CDR3 sequences, and about three quarters of those were seen once. The top ten clonotypes cover roughly 17% of the sample.

CDR1 SGDLS and CDR2 YYNGEE are derived from the germline V gene. Reading from cysteine to phenylalanine, the CDR3 counts 14 amino acids. The entry retains the CDR3 DNA only, 42 bases that are in frame from base 1. V and J are trimmed by 1 base and 3 bases, and the gene matches miss 3 bases of the junction. This specimen was CD4+ T cells from blood, cultured in vitro, taken after SARS-CoV-2 vaccination. The chain is assembled from TRBV9 and TRBJ2-5, with 7 middle bases fitting TRBD2. The receptor was isolated from a human donor who received a COVID-19 vaccine. CDR3 sequence: CASSVRGLEETQYF. Read as DNA, the sequence is TGTGCCAGCAGCGTAAGAGGACTAGAAGAGACCCAGTACTTC.